The TCR beta chain under discussion was sequenced for a study of prognosis after radiotherapy for stage I lung cancer. Study-wide background: Patients received 3 to 5 SBRT fractions with a biologically effective dose of at least 100 Gy. Notes on the study in general: Stereotactic body radiation therapy was followed by fewer unique TCR clones, median about 9,200 versus 6,500.

Amplification of TCR beta CDR3 from genomic DNA used two-round multiplex PCR. Initially, in first-round PCR, primers specific to each TRBV and TRBJ gene were used. It was universal primers that the second PCR round used. MiXCR was run by TCRdb on the multiplex PCR reads, yielding one entry per CDR3 protein. The sample lists 15,000 to 20,000 distinct CDR3 sequences, roughly 28% occurring once. V lost 7 bases and J lost 3; bases outside the gene matches: 4. Germline CDR1 reads MNHEY; CDR2 reads SVGAGI. The CDR3 consists of 13 residues. This clonotype is medium-sized by share. The antigen is not known. Here the sequenced sample was PBMCs, taken before or after stereotactic body radiation therapy (not recorded which). The source is a donor over 45 with non-small cell lung cancer. This chain links TRBV6-5 with TRBJ2-3; 7 bases are a match to TRBD1. The CDR3 DNA reads TGTGCCAGCACCGACAGGGAGACAGATACGCAGTATTTT. The encoded protein is CASTDRETDTQYF.